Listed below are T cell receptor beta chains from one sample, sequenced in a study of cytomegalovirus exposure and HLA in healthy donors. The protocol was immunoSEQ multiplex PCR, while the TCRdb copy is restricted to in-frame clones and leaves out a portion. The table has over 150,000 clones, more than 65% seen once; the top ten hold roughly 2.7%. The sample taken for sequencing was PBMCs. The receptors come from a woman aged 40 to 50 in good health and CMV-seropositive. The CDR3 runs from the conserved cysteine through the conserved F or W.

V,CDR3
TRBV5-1,CASSLGLADNEQFF
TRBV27,CASSSPFVADTQYF
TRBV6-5,CASSYSTGGAYEQYF
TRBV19,CASNLPGGVGYTF
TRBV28,CASSPFRDRGSHEQYF
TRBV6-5,CASSYSRGQYEQYF
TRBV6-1,CASSEPGGREAFF
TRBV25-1,CASSARTGGTYEQYF
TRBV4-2,CASSQDLQGMIYNEQFF
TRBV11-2,CASSLVWGSGSYNEQFF
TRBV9,CASSGHRGVGETQYF
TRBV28,CASVSAGGNEDTEAFF
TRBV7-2,CASSFRVPTEAFF
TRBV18,CASSLNRGSNQPQHF
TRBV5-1,CASSLLRGANTEAFF